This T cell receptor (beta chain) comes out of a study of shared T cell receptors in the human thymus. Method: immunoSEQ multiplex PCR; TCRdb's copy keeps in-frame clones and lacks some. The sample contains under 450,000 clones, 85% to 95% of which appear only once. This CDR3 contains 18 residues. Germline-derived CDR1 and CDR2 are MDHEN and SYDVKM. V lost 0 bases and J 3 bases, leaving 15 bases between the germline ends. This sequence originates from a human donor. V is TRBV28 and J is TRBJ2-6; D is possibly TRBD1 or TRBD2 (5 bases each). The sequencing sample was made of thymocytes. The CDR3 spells CASSLCGESGCGANVLTF. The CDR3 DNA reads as TGTGCCAGCAGTTTATGCGGGGAGTCAGGGTGTGGGGCCAACGTCCTGACTTTC.